The count of the clone carrying this TCR beta chain is one. Its matching antigen is unknown. This PCR relied on a set of 60 Vbeta primers and 13 Jbeta primers. Only in-frame clones appear in the TCRdb table, and some are missing; sequencing was by immunoSEQ multiplex PCR. The sample contains roughly 200,000 clones, roughly 74% of which appear only once. CDR1 is MDHEN and CDR2 is SYDVKM in the germline V gene. This CDR3 comprises 14 residues. V was pared by 6 bases and J by 3 bases, with 6 bases of the junction left unmatched. These data are taken from a study of cytomegalovirus exposure and HLA in healthy donors. Findings and caveats of the study: Across donors, presence/absence analyses took sequencing depth to be roughly uniform. The authors confirmed in vitro that three CMV-associated chains were specific for CMV antigens. When analyzed later, the rates of TCR association showed variation by HLA locus, with DRB1 the most and HLA-C the fewest.

The source material was PBMCs. This receptor was taken from a female donor in good health and CMV-seronegative. J is TRBJ2-7 and V is TRBV28; 9 bases agree with TRBD1. CDR3 in amino acids: CASRGQGSFYEQYF. DNA for the CDR3: TGTGCCAGCAGGGGACAGGGTTCTTTCTACGAGCAGTACTTC.